These 5 T cell receptor beta chains were sequenced from one sample in a study of T cell clonality in common variable immunodeficiency. TCRdb's table, derived via immunoSEQ multiplex PCR, lists solely in-frame clones and lacks some. The sample shows tens of thousands of clones, none of them appearing just once. Sequenced: peripheral blood mononuclear cells. These receptors all stem from a person aged 18 to 70 in good health.

This clone was seen ten or more times. Read coverage stops 3 residues before the CDR3 terminus; the germline J gene supplies the remainder. The rearrangement joins TRBV5-1 to TRBJ2-7, with TRBD1 matching over 7 bases. The CDR3 runs to 15 residues. After removal of 1 base from V and 3 bases from J, the junction contained 7 bases not matched to a gene. Germline lookup yields CDR1 SGHRS and CDR2 YFSETQ. The sequenced part of the CDR3 DNA is TGCGCCAGCAGCTTGCAGGGGGAACATTACTACGAG. It yields the protein CASSLQGEHYYE. Given in full, the CDR3 is CASSLQGEHYYEQYF.

This clone occurred many times. The missing CDR3 end, 3 residues past where the read stops, is filled in from the germline J gene. V and J are TRBV5-4 and TRBJ1-1; 7 bases align to TRBD1. Germline loops: CDR1 SGHNT, CDR2 YYREEE (reference sequence). Losses at the gene ends were 4 bases for V and 3 bases for J; bases not matched to a gene: 6. This CDR3 has 14 residues. The CDR3 reads CASSGMGQHTEAFF. The part of the CDR3 DNA that was read is TGTGCCAGCAGCGGGATGGGACAGCACACTGAA.

This clone has at least ten counts. The CDR3 goes on 3 residues after the read ends, and that part is filled in from the germline J gene. This chain connects TRBV7-8 to TRBJ2-2; D gene ambiguous. V lost 1 base and J 6 bases, leaving 6 bases between the germline ends. The CDR3 spans 13 residues. Germline V gene lookup returns CDR1 SGHVS and CDR2 FQNEAQ. The CDR3 DNA, read in part, is TGTGCCAGCAGCTTAGGTAGTGCCGGGGAG. Its translation is CASSLGSAGE. The whole CDR3 is CASSLGSAGELFF.

This clone was recorded at least ten times. Sequencing ends 3 residues short of the CDR3 end; the germline J gene provides the rest. The chain couples TRBV5-1 to TRBJ1-1, with TRBD1 matching 11 bases. This CDR3 spans 15 amino acids. Per germline, CDR1 SGHRS and CDR2 YFSETQ. CDR3: CASSLDGQGALIAFF. Incomplete CDR3 DNA: TGCGCCAGCAGCCTGGACGGACAGGGGGCGCTTATA. Full variable domain (rest looked up from reference TRBV5-1 and TRBJ1-1): KAGVTQTPRYLIKTRGQQVTLSCSPISGHRSVSWYQQTPGQGLQFLFEYFSETQRNKGNFPGRFSGRQFSNSRSEMNVSTLELGDSALYLCASSLDGQGALIAFFGQGTRLTVV.

This clone was counted many times. The sequence runs out 3 residues before the end of the CDR3; the remainder is reconstructed from the germline J gene. The V call is TRBV29-1, the J call TRBJ2-7; TRBD1 matches 8 bases. The CDR3 runs 14 residues. Germline lookup yields CDR1 SQVTM and CDR2 ANQGSEA. V was clipped by 3 bases and J by 3 bases; unmatched bases: 7. The sequenced part of the CDR3 DNA is TGCAGCGTTGATTCCTCAGGGGGCGGCTACGAG. It yields the protein CSVDSSGGGYE. The full-length CDR3 reads as CSVDSSGGGYEQYF.